This T cell receptor beta chain was identified during a study of blood T cell repertoires in COVID-19 (TCRdb year 2020). Broadly, across the study: Samples covering the acute and convalescent phases of COVID-19 were provided by collaborators in the United States, Italy and Spain. The prospective study material was composed of cDNA or gDNA derived from T cells, B-cell-depleted T cells, or PBMCs. The dataset comprised deeply sampled blood TCRbeta repertoires from subjects exposed to, actively infected with, or recovered from COVID-19. The repertoires were released in a freely available public database meant as a resource for research on the immune response to SARS-CoV-2. Samples came from the ongoing ImmuneRACE study (first 160 participants) plus 1,254 subjects from 6 global collaborators. Sample metadata almost always included a de-identified subject ID, COVID-19 status, age in years and sex. Where available, HLA class I and class II types were obtained from metadata supplied by the sample provider rather than from assay-based typing. Study-wide conclusions, independent of this receptor: How much clinical and demographic metadata was included differed by source and by participant, and the metadata was provided uncurated.

V is shortened by 5 bases, J by 8 bases, and the region joining them spans 16 bases. The germline V gene provides CDR1 SGHTA and CDR2 FQGNSA. The CDR3 spans 15 residues, from the cysteine through the phenylalanine. Of the read, only the CDR3 DNA is kept; its 45 bases are in frame from base 1. Each collaborating institution followed its own protocols to collect whole blood in K2EDTA tubes. For TCRbeta analysis, collaborators shipped samples in one of three forms: frozen whole blood, isolated PBMCs, or DNA extracted from either of those sample types. TCRbeta CDR3 regions were amplified from genomic DNA by means of the immunoSEQ Assay, a bias-controlled multiplex PCR. For the original study's pipeline: The number of nucleated cells in each sample was estimated by amplification of reference gene primers within the assay. Sequence reads were collapsed and filtered to measure the absolute abundance of every unique TCRbeta CDR3 rearrangement. Productive Simpson clonality was computed per sample as the square root of Simpson's diversity index over productive rearrangements. TCRdb's version of the immuneACCESS table is confined to in-frame rearrangements and falls short of the full clone set. An unresolved V gene accounts for under half of the shortfall where checked; the remainder is of unknown origin. V, J and clone size are taken as reported in that table, and D and trimming were inferred from the DNA itself. This sample has under 350,000 clones in its table, and more than 85% of those were observed once. The top ten constitute approximately 4.6% of the sample.

This clone appeared once. It has no known antigen specificity. Per-base qualities were not stored, and no clone one base away is much larger. Sequenced material: peripheral blood. The chain is encoded by TRBV7-2 joined to TRBJ1-6; the D gene is perhaps TRBD1, on 6 matching bases. The sequence came from a man aged 35 to 55 with acute or convalescent COVID-19. The CDR3 protein sequence reads: CASSPAGGRDSPLHF. The nucleotide sequence is TGTGCCAGCAGCCCAGCGGGGGGCCGGGATTCACCCCTCCACTTT.